These 4 T cell receptor beta chains originate from one sample sequenced in a study of shared clonotypes between healthy human individuals. Clones were read by immunoSEQ multiplex PCR, and TCRdb kept only the in-frame ones, dropping some. The sample consists of about 490,000 clones, 76% of them appearing once. Sample: PBMCs. The receptors derive from a middle-aged woman in good health. Some clones in this sample may be carry-over from other donors' samples.

V gene TRBV11-2 combines with J gene TRBJ2-7; tentative D call: TRBD1 (6 bases). The CDR3 extends over 13 amino acids. CDR1 is SGHAT, CDR2 FQNNGV, per germline. Trimming pared 5 bases from V and 1 base from J, leaving 9 bases between. The DNA for the CDR3 is TGTGCCAGCAGCCGGGACATATCCTACGAGCAGTACTTC. Its translation is CASSRDISYEQYF.

The genes are TRBV30 and TRBJ2-3; D gene uncertain. The germline V gene encodes CDR1 GTSNPN and CDR2 SVGIG (reference sequence). The CDR3 is 11 amino acids. Trimming removed 2 bases from V and 5 bases from J, with 5 bases in between. DNA of the CDR3: TGTGCCTGGAGTCAGCGAGATACGCAGTATTTT. It yields the protein CAWSQRDTQYF.

This rearrangement joins TRBV30 to TRBJ1-4; TRBD1 is a possible D gene (5 bases). Germline-derived CDR1 and CDR2 are GTSNPN and SVGIG (reference sequence). The CDR3 runs to 16 residues. V gave up 2 bases and J gave up 3 bases, with 16 bases separating them. The DNA for the CDR3 is TGTGCCTGGAGTATCCGGGGGGGATCCTCTAATGAAAAACTGTTTTTT. Protein sequence: CAWSIRGGSSNEKLFF.

The chain employs TRBV30 and TRBJ1-5; no clear D. Germline V CDR1 and CDR2: GTSNPN, SVGIG (reference sequence). The V end was cut by 5 bases, the J end by 6 bases, with 14 bases between. CDR3 length: 13 amino acids. The DNA of the CDR3 is TGTGCCTGGGATGAGGGCCGGGGTCAGCCCCAGCATTTT. This encodes CAWDEGRGQPQHF.